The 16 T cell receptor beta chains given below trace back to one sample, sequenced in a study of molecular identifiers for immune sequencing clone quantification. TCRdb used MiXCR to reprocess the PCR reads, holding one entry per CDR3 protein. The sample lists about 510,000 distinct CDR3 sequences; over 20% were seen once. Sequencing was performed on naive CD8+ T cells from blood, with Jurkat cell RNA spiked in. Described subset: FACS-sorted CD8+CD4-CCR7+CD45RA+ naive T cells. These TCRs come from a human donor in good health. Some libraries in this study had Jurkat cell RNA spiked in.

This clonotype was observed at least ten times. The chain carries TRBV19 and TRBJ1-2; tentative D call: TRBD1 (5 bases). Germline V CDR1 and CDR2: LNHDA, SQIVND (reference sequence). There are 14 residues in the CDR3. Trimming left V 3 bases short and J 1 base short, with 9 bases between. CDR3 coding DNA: TGTGCCAGTAGTATTGACAGCGATAACTATGGCTACACCTTC. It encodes CASSIDSDNYGYTF.

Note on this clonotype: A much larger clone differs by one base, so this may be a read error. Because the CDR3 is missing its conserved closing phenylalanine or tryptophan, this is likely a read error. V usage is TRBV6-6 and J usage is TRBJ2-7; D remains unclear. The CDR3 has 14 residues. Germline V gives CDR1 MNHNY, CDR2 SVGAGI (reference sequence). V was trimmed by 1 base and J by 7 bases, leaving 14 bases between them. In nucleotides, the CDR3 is TGTGCCAGCAGTTACTTAGGGCCTGACGAGGAGCAGTACCTC. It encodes CASSYLGPDEEQYL.

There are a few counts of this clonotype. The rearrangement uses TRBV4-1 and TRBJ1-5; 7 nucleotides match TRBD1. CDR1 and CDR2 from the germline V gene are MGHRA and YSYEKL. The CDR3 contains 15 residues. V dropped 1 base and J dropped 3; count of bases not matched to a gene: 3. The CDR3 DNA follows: TGCGCCAGCAGCCAAGTAAGGGGGCCCAATCAGCCCCAGCATTTT. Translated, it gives CASSQVRGPNQPQHF.

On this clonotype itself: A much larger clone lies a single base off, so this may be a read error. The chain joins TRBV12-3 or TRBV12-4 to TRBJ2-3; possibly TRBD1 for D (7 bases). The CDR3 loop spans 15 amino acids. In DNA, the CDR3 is TGTGCCAGCAGTGGGCGGGACAGAGAAACAGATACGCGGTATTTT. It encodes CASSGRDRETDTRYF.

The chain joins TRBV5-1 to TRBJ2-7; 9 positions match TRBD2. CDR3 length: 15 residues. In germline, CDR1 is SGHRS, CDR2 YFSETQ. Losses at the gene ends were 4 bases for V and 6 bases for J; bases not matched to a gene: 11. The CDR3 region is CASSHDSGSRVEQYF. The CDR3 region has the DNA TGCGCCAGCAGCCATGATAGCGGGAGCCGGGTCGAGCAGTACTTC.

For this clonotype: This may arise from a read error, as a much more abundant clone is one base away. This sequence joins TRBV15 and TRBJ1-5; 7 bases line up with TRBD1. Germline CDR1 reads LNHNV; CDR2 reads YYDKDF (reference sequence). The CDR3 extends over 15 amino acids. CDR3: CAASLGGQNNQPQHF. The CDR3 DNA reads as TGTGCCGCCAGCTTAGGGGGACAGAACAATCAGCCCCAGCATTTT.

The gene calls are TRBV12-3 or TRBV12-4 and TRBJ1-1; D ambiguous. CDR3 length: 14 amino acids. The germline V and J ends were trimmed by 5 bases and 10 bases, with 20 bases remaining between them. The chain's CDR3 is CASSDVGLLAGAFF. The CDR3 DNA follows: TGTGCCAGCAGTGACGTCGGGTTGCTTGCGGGAGCTTTCTTT.

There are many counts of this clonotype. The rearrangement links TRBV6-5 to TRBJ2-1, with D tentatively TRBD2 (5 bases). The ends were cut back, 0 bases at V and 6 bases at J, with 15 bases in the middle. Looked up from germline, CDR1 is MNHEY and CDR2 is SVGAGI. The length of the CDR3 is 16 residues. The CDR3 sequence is CASSYSRHLGSNEQFF. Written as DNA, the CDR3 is TGTGCCAGCAGTTACTCGCGCCACCTGGGGAGCAATGAGCAGTTCTTC.

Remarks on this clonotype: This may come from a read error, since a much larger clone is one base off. The CDR3 DNA reads as TGTGCCAGCAGTTTCCCCCCCGTGGAGGACCCACTTGAAGCTTTCTTT. Translating it yields CASSFPPVEDPLEAFF. V usage is TRBV28 and J usage is TRBJ1-1, with D hard to call. The CDR3 length is 16 residues. Trimming cost V 3 bases and J 7 bases, with 21 bases left between them. Germline lookup yields CDR1 MDHEN and CDR2 SYDVKM. Supplemented by reference TRBV28 and TRBJ1-1, the full variable domain reads DVKVTQSSRYLVKRTGEKVFLECVQDMDHENMFWYRQDPGLGLRLIYFSYDVKMKEKGDIPEGYSVSREKKERFSLILESASTNQTSMYLCASSFPPVEDPLEAFFGQGTRLTVV.

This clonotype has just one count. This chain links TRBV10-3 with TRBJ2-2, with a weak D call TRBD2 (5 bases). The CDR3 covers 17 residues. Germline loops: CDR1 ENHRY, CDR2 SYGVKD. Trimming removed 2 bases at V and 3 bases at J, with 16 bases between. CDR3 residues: CAISENFGRLDTGELFF. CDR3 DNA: TGTGCCATCAGTGAGAATTTTGGGAGATTGGACACCGGGGAGCTGTTTTTT.

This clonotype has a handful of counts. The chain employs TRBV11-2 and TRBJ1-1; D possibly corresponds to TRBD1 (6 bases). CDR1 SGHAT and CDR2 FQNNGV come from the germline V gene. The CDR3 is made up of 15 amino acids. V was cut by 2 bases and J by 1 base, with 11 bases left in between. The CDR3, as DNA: TGTGCCAGCAGCTTAAGCGGGACAAGGAACACTGAAGCTTTCTTT. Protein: CASSLSGTRNTEAFF.

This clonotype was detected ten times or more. Written as DNA, the CDR3 is TGTGCCACTTCGGGGGTTGGGGAGGCTGAAGCTTTCTTT. Protein sequence: CATSGVGEAEAFF. The chain links TRBV30 to TRBJ1-1; tentative D call: TRBD1 (5 bases). Trimming shortened V by 8 bases and J by 6 bases, and 19 bases separated the two germline ends. CDR1 is GTSNPN, CDR2 SVGIG, per germline (reference sequence). This CDR3 has 13 amino acids. Complete variable domain (other parts from reference TRBV30 and TRBJ1-1): SQTIHQWPATLVQPVGSPLSLECTVEGTSNPNLYWYRQAAGRGLQLLFYSVGIGQISSEVPQNLSASRPQDRQFILSSKKLLLSDSGFYLCATSGVGEAEAFFGQGTRLTVV.

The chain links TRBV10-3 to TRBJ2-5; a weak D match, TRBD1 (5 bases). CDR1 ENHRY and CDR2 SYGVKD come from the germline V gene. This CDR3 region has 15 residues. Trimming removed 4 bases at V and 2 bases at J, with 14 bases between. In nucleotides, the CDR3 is TGTGCCATCAGTGCGACAGAAACTTTACAAGAGACCCAGTACTTC. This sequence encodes CAISATETLQETQYF.

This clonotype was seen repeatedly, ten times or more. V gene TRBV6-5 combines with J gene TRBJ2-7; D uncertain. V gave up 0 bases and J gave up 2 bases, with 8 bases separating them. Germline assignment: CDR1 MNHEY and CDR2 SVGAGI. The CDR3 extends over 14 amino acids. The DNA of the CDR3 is TGTGCCAGCAGTTACTCGTCTGGGACCTACGAGCAGTACTTC. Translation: CASSYSSGTYEQYF.

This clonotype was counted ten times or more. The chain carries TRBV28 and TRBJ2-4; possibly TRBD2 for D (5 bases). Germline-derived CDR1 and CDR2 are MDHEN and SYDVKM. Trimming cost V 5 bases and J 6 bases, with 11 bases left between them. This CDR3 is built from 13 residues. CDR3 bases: TGTGCCAGCAGTCCTGGACTTACAAACATTCAGTACTTC. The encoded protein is CASSPGLTNIQYF.

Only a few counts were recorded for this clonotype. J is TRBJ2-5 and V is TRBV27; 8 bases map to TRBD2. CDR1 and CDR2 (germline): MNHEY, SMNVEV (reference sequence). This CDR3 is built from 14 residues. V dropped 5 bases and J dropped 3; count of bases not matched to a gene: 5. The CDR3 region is CASSLLSGEETQYF. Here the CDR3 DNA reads TGTGCCAGCAGTCTTCTTAGCGGGGAAGAGACCCAGTACTTC.